A selection of T cell receptor delta chains follows, all from one sample in a study of gamma-delta chains in newborns, infants, children. TCRdb reanalysed the reads via CATT. The data contain about 4,000 delta-chain clones, over 35% of them singletons. This material consisted of blood, taken at week 6. The receptors derive from a child who was a newborn, infant or young child, either healthy, febrile or measles-vaccinated (not recorded which). Each CDR3 is given with its conserved first and last residue. The D gene is left open where the match is weak. The size field is filled for only some rows; it gives once, few, many or a size class.

TGTGCTCTTGGGGAACTTATCGATAATACTATCCTGGGGGACACCGATAAACTCATCTTT	CALGELIDNTILGDTDKLIF	TRDV1	20	TRDJ1	few	TRDD3
TGTGCCTTTACTTTGGAGATGTGGGGGACTAAACTCATCTTT	CAFTLEMWGTKLIF	TRDV3	14	TRDJ1	.	TRDD3
TGTGCTCTTGGGGAACTTGGACGGGACCTCGACACCGATAAACTCATCTTT	CALGELGRDLDTDKLIF	TRDV1	17	TRDJ1	.	.
TGTGCCTGTGACACCCAGGGACGAAAAAGCTCCTGGGACACCCGACAGATGTTTTTC	CACDTQGRKSSWDTRQMFF	TRDV2	19	TRDJ3	.	.
TGTGCCTTTAATATCCTAATTATATTGCCTACCGGGGGGATGTACACCGATAAACTCATCTTT	CAFNILIILPTGGMYTDKLIF	TRDV3	21	TRDJ1	.	TRDD3
TGTGCTCTTGGGGATCTGTCAACCGTAGCCTTCCTAGGATTTAACACCGATAAACTCATCTTT	CALGDLSTVAFLGFNTDKLIF	TRDV1	21	TRDJ1	few	TRDD2
TGTGCTCTTGGGGAACTCGTCCCCACCCTTCCAGCCTCTTACACCGATAAACTCATCTTT	CALGELVPTLPASYTDKLIF	TRDV1	20	TRDJ1	few	.
TGTGCTCTTGGGGAACTAAGGCACCTTTCCGGCCTACTGGGAAGGGGGACCGATAAACTCATCTTT	CALGELRHLSGLLGRGTDKLIF	TRDV1	22	TRDJ1	.	.
TGTGCCTGTGACGTACTGGGGGATACGAGCTCCTGGGGCACCCGACAGATGTTTTTC	CACDVLGDTSSWGTRQMFF	TRDV2	19	TRDJ3	.	TRDD3
TGTGCCTGTGAAAGGGGCCGTGTGTCGAGGACCGATAAACTCATCTTT	CACERGRVSRTDKLIF	TRDV2	16	TRDJ1	medium-sized	.
TGTGCTCTTGGGGAAGGGGGAGCTCCCAAGTACTGGGGGATTGTAGCCGATAAACTCATCTTT	CALGEGGAPKYWGIVADKLIF	TRDV1	21	TRDJ1	.	TRDD3